One sample yielded the 20 T cell receptor beta chains listed below, sequenced in a study of T-cell reconstitution after alpha-beta-depleted transplantation in children. During its preparation, the TCRbeta library received unique molecular identifiers. In TCRdb, the PCR reads were re-called with MiXCR into one record per CDR3 protein. The data hold approximately 490,000 distinct CDR3 sequences, with roughly an eighth observed a single time. The source was PBMCs from the stem cell graft donor, collected from the stem cell graft. These receptors originate from a human donor who donated a stem cell graft to a child with combined immunodeficiency.

This clonotype was counted at least ten times. V usage is TRBV6-6 and J usage is TRBJ2-1; D is unclear. Germline V gene sequence: CDR1 MNHNY, CDR2 SVGAGI (reference sequence). The CDR3 is made up of 13 amino acids. With 2 bases removed from V and 10 bases from J, the gap between germline ends came to 12 bases. The CDR3 DNA sequence: TGTGCCAGCAGTTACCGCCAGACAAACGAGCAGTTCTTC. This translates into CASSYRQTNEQFF.

The chain employs TRBV28 and TRBJ2-3; TRBD1 aligns across 9 bases. V shed 5 bases and J 0 bases; nucleotides not matched to a gene: 6. CDR1 is MDHEN, CDR2 SYDVKM, per germline. The CDR3 spans 16 residues. The CDR3 nucleotides are TGTGCCAGCAGTCCCGGGACAGGGTACAGCACAGATACGCAGTATTTT. Translation gives CASSPGTGYSTDTQYF.

This clonotype was detected ten times or more. The genes are TRBV27 and TRBJ2-7, with 9 bases lining up with TRBD1. CDR3 length: 14 amino acids. Germline lookup yields CDR1 MNHEY and CDR2 SMNVEV (reference sequence). The V and J ends lost 7 bases and 1 base, in that order; junction bases with no gene match: 5. Written as DNA, the CDR3 is TGTGCCAGCAAGGAGGGACAGGGATCCTACGAGCAGTACTTC. Its protein is CASKEGQGSYEQYF.

The rearrangement uses TRBV9 and TRBJ2-1; 8 nucleotides align to TRBD2. J was trimmed by 8 bases and V by 0 bases; bases with no gene match: 7. Per the germline V gene, CDR1 is SGDLS and CDR2 is YYNGEE. This CDR3 is 15 amino acids long. The CDR3 DNA sequence: TGTGCCAGCAGCGTAGAGGGGACTAGTCTTTATGAGCAGTTCTTC. It codes for CASSVEGTSLYEQFF.

This clonotype was observed at least ten times. The chain is built from TRBV15 and TRBJ2-7; 7 bases fit TRBD1. Germline V gene lookup returns CDR1 LNHNV and CDR2 YYDKDF (reference sequence). The CDR3 sequence is 17 residues long. Losses at the gene ends were 0 bases for V and 3 bases for J; bases not matched to a gene: 11. CDR3 coding DNA: TGTGCCACCAGCAGAGATTGGGCCTACAGGGGAAGCTACGAGCAGTACTTC. Its protein is CATSRDWAYRGSYEQYF.

The sample holds a few counts of this clonotype. This sequence joins TRBV7-3 and TRBJ2-3, with 7 positions matching TRBD2. Germline V gene sequence: CDR1 SGHTA, CDR2 FQGTGA. Trimming cost V 4 bases and J 2 bases; bases outside gene matches: 3. This CDR3 has 14 amino acids. This CDR3 reads CASSSLADTDTQYF. CDR3 bases: TGTGCCAGCAGCTCTCTAGCGGACACAGATACGCAGTATTTT.

This clonotype has a single count. A read error may explain this, as a much larger clone is one base away. This CDR3 fails to terminate in the conserved phenylalanine or tryptophan, so it likely reflects a read error. The chain employs TRBV12-3 or TRBV12-4 and TRBJ1-1; D gene ambiguous. The CDR3 sequence is 15 residues long. V dropped 3 bases and J dropped 1 base, with 12 bases sitting between them. DNA for the CDR3: TGTGCCAGCAGTTTTTTGGTGGCGGCGAACACTGAAGCTTTCTAT. Translated: CASSFLVAANTEAFY.

The sample holds many counts of this clonotype. The V call is TRBV5-5, the J call TRBJ2-1, with TRBD1 matching over 9 bases. Germline values: CDR1 SGHKS, CDR2 YYEKEE (reference sequence). This CDR3 contains 17 residues. V lost 2 bases to trimming and J lost 9 bases; unmatched junction nucleotides: 15. CDR3 bases: TGTGCCAGCAGCTTACCGGGACAGGGATTTATTTCCATTGAGCAGTTCTTC. Protein product: CASSLPGQGFISIEQFF.

For the CDR3, the DNA is TGCAGTGCTAGAGGATCAGGGGGGAAAGGCTACACCTTC. Its translation: CSARGSGGKGYTF. The chain recombines TRBV20-1 with TRBJ1-2, with 7 positions matching TRBD1. Germline trimming cut 1 base from V and 8 bases from J; bases unmatched to any gene: 7. The germline V gene encodes CDR1 DFQATT and CDR2 SNEGSKA (reference sequence). The CDR3 is made up of 13 amino acids.

This clonotype occurred a few times. This chain uses TRBV5-1 with TRBJ1-3, with D unresolved. V was cut by 0 bases and J by 0 bases, with 10 bases left in between. The CDR3 has 16 residues. CDR1 and CDR2 (germline): SGHRS, YFSETQ. The CDR3 loop is CASSLGAAFSGNTIYF. In nucleotides, the CDR3 is TGCGCCAGCAGCTTGGGGGCAGCGTTCTCTGGAAACACCATATATTTT.

This clonotype has just a few counts. This rearrangement joins TRBV12-3 or TRBV12-4 to TRBJ2-2; TRBD1 might be the D (5 bases). Between the trimmed V and J ends, which lost 6 bases and 5 bases, there was a span of 22 bases. The CDR3 sequence is 17 residues long. The CDR3 here is CASSPLVGLGPTGELFF. The CDR3 DNA is TGTGCCAGCAGCCCCCTCGTCGGGCTGGGGCCGACCGGGGAGCTGTTTTTT.

The chain carries TRBV12-3 or TRBV12-4 and TRBJ1-1; no clear D. This CDR3 is built from 12 residues. The germline V and J ends were trimmed by 3 bases and 6 bases, with 8 bases remaining between them. CDR3 DNA sequence: TGTGCCAGCAGTTTCGAGGGCCCTGAAGCTTTCTTT. Protein: CASSFEGPEAFF.

This clonotype has ten or more counts. The chain combines TRBV4-3 with TRBJ2-7; D uncertain. Trimming left V 0 bases short and J 5 bases short, with 14 bases between. The CDR3 covers 15 residues. Germline values: CDR1 LGHNA, CDR2 YSLEER. The CDR3 nucleotides read TGCGCCAGCAGCCAAGATCTTAAGGGAAGCGACGAGCAGTACTTC. Protein product: CASSQDLKGSDEQYF.

This clonotype was seen repeatedly, ten times or more. V usage is TRBV12-3 or TRBV12-4 and J usage is TRBJ2-1; 12 bases are shared with TRBD1. CDR3 size: 12 residues. Trimming removed 5 bases from V and 16 bases from J; junction bases left unmatched: 6. The CDR3 DNA reads TGTGCCAGCAGTGAACCGGGACAGGGGGCCTTCTTC. The encoded protein is CASSEPGQGAFF.

This clonotype turned up a few times. This sequence joins TRBV7-8 and TRBJ2-1; possible D gene TRBD2, 6 bases. Trimming shortened V by 0 bases and J by 7 bases, and 13 bases separated the two germline ends. The CDR3 length is 15 residues. Germline-derived CDR1 and CDR2 are SGHVS and FQNEAQ. CDR3: CASSLAGGGGNEQFF. DNA for the CDR3: TGTGCCAGCAGCTTAGCGGGGGGTGGTGGGAATGAGCAGTTCTTC.

This clonotype showed up many times. The CDR3 region is CASSQRPLSPYEQYF. The DNA of the CDR3 is TGCGCCAGCAGCCAAAGGCCCCTAAGTCCATACGAGCAGTACTTC. The chain uses TRBV4-3 and TRBJ2-7; no reliable D call. Trimming left V 2 bases short and J 4 bases short, with 15 bases between. The CDR3 is 15 amino acids. From germline, CDR1 is LGHNA and CDR2 YSLEER.

The CDR3 spells CASSSIDPMSYNEQFF. The CDR3 bases are TGTGCCAGCAGTTCGATCGACCCGATGTCCTACAATGAGCAGTTCTTC. This chain joins TRBV25-1 and TRBJ2-1; D gene uncertain. V lost 5 bases and J 1 base, leaving 15 bases between the germline ends. CDR1 and CDR2 from the germline V gene are MGHDK and SYGVNS. The CDR3 contains 16 residues.

The chain employs TRBV12-3 or TRBV12-4 and TRBJ1-2, with D possibly being TRBD1 (5 bases). Between the trimmed V and J ends, which lost 3 bases and 8 bases, there was a span of 10 bases. The length of the CDR3 is 12 residues. The CDR3 reads CASSLTGVGYTF. CDR3 coding DNA: TGTGCCAGCAGTTTGACGGGGGTAGGCTACACCTTC.

Only a few counts were recorded for this clonotype. This chain uses TRBV12-3 or TRBV12-4 with TRBJ2-7; a possible D gene is TRBD2 (6 bases). The CDR3 consists of 15 residues. V shed 6 bases and J shed 2 bases, with 17 bases lying between them. The CDR3 region has the DNA TGTGCCAGCAGCCCCACCGGGACTTCTGCCTACGAGCAGTACTTC. Translation gives CASSPTGTSAYEQYF.

This clonotype has at least ten counts. The gene calls are TRBV18 and TRBJ1-1; 8 nucleotides match TRBD1. The CDR3 length is 14 residues. Looked up from germline, CDR1 is KGHSH and CDR2 is LQKENI. V was clipped by 6 bases and J by 5 bases; unmatched bases: 8. Written as DNA, the CDR3 is TGTGCCAGCTCCGACAGGGGAAGGGGAACTGAAGCTTTCTTT. The encoded protein is CASSDRGRGTEAFF.